This passage covers 19 T cell receptor beta chains from one sample sequenced in a study of Graves' ophthalmopathy and Graves' hyperthyroidism. RNA served as the template for amplifying TCR beta CDR3 regions. Second-round multiplex PCR came after a first-round RT-PCR that employed HTBI primers. One entry per CDR3 protein results from TCRdb running MiXCR on the multiplex PCR reads. The repertoire holds under 800,000 distinct CDR3 sequences, with about a fifth as singletons. Source material: peripheral blood. These receptors all stem from a woman aged 18-29 years with stable Graves' hyperthyroidism. Some clones in this sample may be carry-over from other donors' samples.

This clonotype has ten or more counts. This chain uses TRBV7-6 with TRBJ1-3; possibly TRBD1 for D (6 bases). Trimming left V 0 bases short and J 2 bases short, with 11 bases between. Germline V gene sequence: CDR1 SGHVS, CDR2 FNYEAQ. CDR3 length equals 16 residues. CDR3 nucleotides: TGTGCCAGCAGCTTAGCGCTGACAGGCGCTGGAAACACCATATATTTT. The encoded protein is CASSLALTGAGNTIYF. Full variable domain (outside the CDR3, taken from reference TRBV7-6 and TRBJ1-3): GAGVSQSPRYKVTKRGQDVALRCDPISGHVSLYWYRQALGQGPEFLTYFNYEAQQDKSGLPNDRFSAERPEGSISTLTIQRTEQRDSAMYRCASSLALTGAGNTIYFGEGSWLTVV.

This clonotype turned up a few times. V gene TRBV20-1 combines with J gene TRBJ1-6, with TRBD1 identical over 7 bases. The CDR3 has 14 amino acids. Germline loops: CDR1 DFQATT, CDR2 SNEGSKA (reference sequence). The junction had 9 bases not matched to a gene; V was cut back by 3 bases and J by 10 bases. The chain's CDR3 is CSARLSTGWSPLHF. Written as DNA, the CDR3 is TGCAGTGCTAGGCTTTCGACAGGGTGGTCACCCCTCCACTTT.

In this sample, this clonotype turned up a few times. The chain links TRBV24-1 to TRBJ2-5; TRBD2 matches at 8 bases. The germline V gene has CDR1 KGHDR and CDR2 SFDVKD. After removal of 3 bases from V and 2 bases from J, the junction contained 7 bases not matched to a gene. This CDR3 region has 16 residues. CDR3 in amino acids: CATSDASGGFQETQYF. The CDR3 coding sequence is TGTGCCACCAGTGATGCCAGCGGGGGCTTTCAAGAGACCCAGTACTTC.

This clonotype was seen repeatedly, ten times or more. The rearrangement joins TRBV27 to TRBJ1-1, with a possible D match to TRBD1 (6 bases). CDR3 size: 16 residues. Trimming removed 3 bases from V and 3 bases from J, with 17 bases in between. Germline V gene data show CDR1 as MNHEY and CDR2 as SMNVEV (reference sequence). CDR3 DNA: TGTGCCAGCAGTTTTTTGGGGGGGCGCAGGGACACTGAAGCTTTCTTT. Translated, it gives CASSFLGGRRDTEAFF.

For this clonotype: This may stem from a read error, because a much larger clone lies one nucleotide away. The V call is TRBV7-6, the J call TRBJ2-7; TRBD1 matches 9 bases. Germline values: CDR1 SGHVS, CDR2 FNYEAQ. This CDR3 has 15 amino acids. In DNA, the CDR3 is TGTGCCAGCATCTTATTTGGGACAGGGAGCTACGAGCAGTACTTC. Translating it yields CASILFGTGSYEQYF.

There are a few counts of this clonotype. The chain combines TRBV27 with TRBJ1-2, with D perhaps TRBD1 (6 bases). The CDR3 spans 15 residues. The germline CDR1 and CDR2 sequences are MNHEY and SMNVEV (reference sequence). V shed 3 bases and J shed 6 bases, with 17 bases lying between them. The CDR3 region is CASSFLRGPEDGYTF. The CDR3 bases are TGTGCCAGCAGTTTCCTCCGGGGGCCAGAAGATGGCTACACCTTC.

This clonotype has a count of ten or more. Here the CDR3 DNA reads TGTGCCAGCAGTTACTCGAGGAGTAACCACGAGCAGTACTTC. It encodes CASSYSRSNHEQYF. The chain is built from TRBV6-5 and TRBJ2-7; D not resolved. The germline CDR1 and CDR2 sequences are MNHEY and SVGAGI. Trimming removed 0 bases from V and 5 bases from J, with 11 bases in between. The CDR3 consists of 14 residues.

The V gene is TRBV19, the J gene TRBJ1-5; 7 nucleotides line up with TRBD1. Germline CDR1 is LNHDA and CDR2 is SQIVND (reference sequence). CDR3 length: 18 residues. V shed 6 bases and J 0 bases; nucleotides not matched to a gene: 14. CDR3 in amino acids: CASSPDRFSDYSNQPQHF. The CDR3 bases are TGTGCCAGTAGCCCGGACAGGTTTTCCGACTATAGCAATCAGCCCCAGCATTTT.

The chain links TRBV6-1 to TRBJ2-7; TRBD1 matches 7 bases. V trimming: 5 bases; J trimming: 5 bases; junction bases outside the gene matches: 21. Germline V CDR1 and CDR2: MNHNS, SASEGT. This CDR3 is 18 amino acids long. The CDR3 nucleotides read TGTGCCAGCAGTCAAATGACAGGGTTCTCCGATATTTTGCACGAGCAGTACTTC. This codes for CASSQMTGFSDILHEQYF.

This clonotype was recorded many times. The gene calls are TRBV4-2 and TRBJ2-5; no clear D gene. This CDR3 contains 15 residues. Germline V gene data show CDR1 as LGHNA and CDR2 as YNFKEQ. Trimming left V 0 bases short and J 3 bases short, with 11 bases between. This CDR3 is CASSQEISGKETQYF. In nucleotides, the CDR3 is TGTGCCAGCAGCCAAGAGATCTCTGGGAAAGAGACCCAGTACTTC.

In this sample, this clonotype turned up many times. The chain uses TRBV12-3 or TRBV12-4 and TRBJ1-1; D call uncertain. V was cut by 2 bases and J by 2 bases, with 9 bases left in between. The CDR3 has 14 amino acids. The CDR3 DNA sequence: TGTGCCAGCAGTTTACCCTGGGGAAACACTGAAGCTTTCTTT. Translation gives CASSLPWGNTEAFF.

This clonotype showed up just a few times. This may be a read error: a much more frequent sequence differs by one nucleotide. The chain recombines TRBV7-6 with TRBJ1-3; D might be TRBD1 (5 bases). Germline V CDR1 and CDR2: SGHVS, FNYEAQ. The CDR3 covers 15 residues. The CDR3 region has the DNA TGTGCCAGCAGCTCCGTGGACATAGCTGGAAACACCGTATATTTT. This sequence encodes CASSSVDIAGNTVYF.

The rearrangement links TRBV5-5 to TRBJ2-6; D might be TRBD1 (6 bases). This CDR3 is built from 16 residues. With 4 bases removed from V and 0 bases from J, the gap between germline ends came to 11 bases. The germline gives CDR1 SGHKS, CDR2 YYEKEE (reference sequence). CDR3 amino acids: CASSDRINSGANVLTF. Written as DNA, the CDR3 is TGTGCCAGCAGCGACAGGATAAACTCTGGGGCCAACGTCCTGACTTTC.

This clonotype was counted ten times or more. This sequence joins TRBV6-1 and TRBJ1-5, with D uncertain. This CDR3 is 15 amino acids long. V lost 5 bases and J lost 3, with 14 bases in between. Germline V gene lookup returns CDR1 MNHNS and CDR2 SASEGT. This CDR3 reads CASSPSMANNQPQHF. The CDR3, as DNA: TGTGCCAGCAGTCCTTCGATGGCAAACAATCAGCCCCAGCATTTT.

This rearrangement joins TRBV11-2 to TRBJ1-1; D gene ambiguous. This CDR3 contains 13 residues. V was shortened by 2 bases and J by 5 bases, with 9 bases between the two germline ends. Germline V gene lookup returns CDR1 SGHAT and CDR2 FQNNGV. CDR3 DNA sequence: TGTGCCAGCAGCTTACCAGGCTGGACTGAAGCTTTCTTT. Amino acid sequence: CASSLPGWTEAFF.

This clonotype was seen only a few times. J is TRBJ2-5 and V is TRBV20-1; tentatively, D is TRBD2 (7 bases). Between the trimmed V and J ends, which lost 5 bases and 1 base, there was a span of 17 bases. The CDR3 covers 15 residues. Per germline, CDR1 DFQATT and CDR2 SNEGSKA (reference sequence). The CDR3 nucleotides are TGCAGTGCTCGTACCGGGGGGCGGATCCAAGAGACCCAGTACTTC. Protein product: CSARTGGRIQETQYF.

Only one count was recorded for this clonotype. V and J are TRBV11-1 and TRBJ2-7; TRBD1 aligns across 7 bases. This CDR3 is 13 amino acids long. J lost 4 bases, V lost 5 bases, and 5 bases had no gene match. Germline lookup yields CDR1 SGHAT and CDR2 FQDESV (reference sequence). CDR3: CASSLRGQYEQYF. The CDR3, as DNA: TGTGCCAGCAGCCTCAGGGGACAGTACGAGCAGTACTTC. Combining the CDR3 with reference TRBV11-1 and TRBJ2-7 gives the whole variable domain EAEVAQSPRYKITEKSQAVAFWCDPISGHATLYWYRQILGQGPELLVQFQDESVVDDSQLPKDRFSAERLKGVDSTLKIQPAELGDSAMYLCASSLRGQYEQYFGPGTRLTVT.

This clonotype has a count of ten or more. The chain has TRBV6-1 and TRBJ1-5; D is ambiguous. Germline CDR1 MNHNS, CDR2 SASEGT. V lost 1 base and J lost 4, with 8 bases in between. The CDR3 consists of 14 residues. The CDR3 loop is CASSEVEPNQPQHF. The CDR3 DNA follows: TGTGCCAGCAGTGAAGTGGAACCTAATCAGCCCCAGCATTTT.

This clonotype was seen repeatedly, ten times or more. The gene calls are TRBV19 and TRBJ1-5; a weak D match, TRBD1 (5 bases). Germline V gene data show CDR1 as LNHDA and CDR2 as SQIVND (reference sequence). The CDR3 covers 15 residues. V lost 3 bases, J lost 5 bases, and 14 bases lay in between. DNA of the CDR3: TGTGCCAGTAGTATCCGGGGCCTTTCCTATCAGCCCCAGCATTTT. Translation: CASSIRGLSYQPQHF.